This TCR beta chain was identified in a study of blood T cell repertoires in COVID-19. Germline-derived CDR1 and CDR2 are LNHNV and YYDKDF (reference sequence). V was shortened by 0 bases and J by 3 bases, with 10 bases between the two germline ends. This CDR3 spans 15 amino acids. Only in-frame clones appear in the TCRdb table, and some are missing; sequencing was by immunoSEQ multiplex PCR. The data show about 220,000 clones, with approximately 83% seen just once and approximately 1.3% held by the top ten. Participants came from 24 US areas, aged roughly 18 to 90 years. This chain connects TRBV15 to TRBJ2-3; weak D call: TRBD1 (5 bases). Sample: PBMCs or T cells enriched from blood (not recorded which). This receptor was obtained from a middle-aged woman with acute COVID-19. The CDR3 sequence is CATSRDWGRTDTQYF. The CDR3 DNA sequence: TGTGCCACCAGCAGAGATTGGGGCAGGACAGATACGCAGTATTTT.